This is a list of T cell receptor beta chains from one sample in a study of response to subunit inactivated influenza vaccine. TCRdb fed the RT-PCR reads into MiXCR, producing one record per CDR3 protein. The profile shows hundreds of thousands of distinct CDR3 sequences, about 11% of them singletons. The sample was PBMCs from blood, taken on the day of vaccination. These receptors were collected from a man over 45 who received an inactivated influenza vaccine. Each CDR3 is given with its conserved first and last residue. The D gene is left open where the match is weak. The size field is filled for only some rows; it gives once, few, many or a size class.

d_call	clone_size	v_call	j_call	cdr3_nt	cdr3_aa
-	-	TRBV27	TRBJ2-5	TGTGCCAGCAGTTCTTGGGGGTCGGAGACCCAGTACTTC	CASSSWGSETQYF
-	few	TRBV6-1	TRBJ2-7	TGTGCCAGCAGTGAACAGGAGGGGGGTTACTACGAGCAGTACTTC	CASSEQEGGYYEQYF
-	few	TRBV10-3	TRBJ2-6	TGTGCCATCAGTGAGTTCCGGACGGGCAGCTCTGGGGCCAACGTCCTGACTTTC	CAISEFRTGSSGANVLTF
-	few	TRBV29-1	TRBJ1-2	TGCAGCGTTGCAGTGGGGGCGAACGGCTACACCTTC	CSVAVGANGYTF
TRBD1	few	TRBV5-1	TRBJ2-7	TGCGCCAGCAGCTTGGCTCCGGGACAGCTCTCCTACGAGCAGTACTTC	CASSLAPGQLSYEQYF
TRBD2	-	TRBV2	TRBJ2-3	TGTGCCAGCAGTGAAGCGCTCTTAGCGGGGCGAGATACGCAGTATTTT	CASSEALLAGRDTQYF
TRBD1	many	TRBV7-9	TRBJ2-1	TGTGCCAGCAGCTGGACAGGGGACAATGAGCAGTTCTTC	CASSWTGDNEQFF
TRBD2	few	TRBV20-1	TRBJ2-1	TGCAGTGCTAGAGGCCCTGTCGCGGGAGGCTTTAGGAATGAGCAGTTCTTC	CSARGPVAGGFRNEQFF
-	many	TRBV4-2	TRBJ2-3	TGTGCCAGCAGTCAACAGGGGAGGACAGATACGCAGTATTTT	CASSQQGRTDTQYF
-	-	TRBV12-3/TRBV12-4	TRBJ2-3	TGTGCCAGCAGGGGGTCTAGCACAGATACGCAGTATTTT	CASRGSSTDTQYF
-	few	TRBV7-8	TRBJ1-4	TGTGCCAGCAGCGCTAGCTCAGGGCTTGGGGGTGAAAAACTGTTTTTT	CASSASSGLGGEKLFF
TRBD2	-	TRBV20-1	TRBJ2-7	TGCAGTGTGATAGTGGGAGGGCCCTCCTCCGAGCAGTACTTC	CSVIVGGPSSEQYF
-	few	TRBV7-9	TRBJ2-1	TGTGCCAGCAGCGAACCGGGGGCCCCCAATGAGCAGTTCTTC	CASSEPGAPNEQFF
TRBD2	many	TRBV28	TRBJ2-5	TGTGCCAGCAGTACCCACTTTAGCGGGGGGGCCGGGGAGACCCAGTACTTC	CASSTHFSGGAGETQYF
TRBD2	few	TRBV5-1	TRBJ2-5	TGCGCCAGCAGCTTAGCGGGAGCAGGTGATGAGACCCAGTACTTC	CASSLAGAGDETQYF
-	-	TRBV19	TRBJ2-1	TGTGCCAGTAGTATAGTGGCGGGGCAATCCCTGTTCTTC	CASSIVAGQSLFF
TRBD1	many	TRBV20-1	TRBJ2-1	TGCAGTGCTAGGGCGACAGGGTTCTCCTACAATGAGCAGTTCTTC	CSARATGFSYNEQFF
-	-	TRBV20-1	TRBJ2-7	TGCAGTGCTAGCGATAAGTCGGACTACGAGCAGTACTTC	CSASDKSDYEQYF
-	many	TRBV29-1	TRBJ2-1	TGCAGCGTGACCCGGGACTCCCCCTATGAGCAGTTCTTC	CSVTRDSPYEQFF
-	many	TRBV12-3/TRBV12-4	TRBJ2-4	TGTGCCAGCAGTTTAGCAGGGAAGAACATTCAGTACTTC	CASSLAGKNIQYF
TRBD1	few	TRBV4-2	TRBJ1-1	TGTGCCAGCAGCCAAGTGCTTAGGGGGCGGGATACTGAAGCTTTCTTT	CASSQVLRGRDTEAFF
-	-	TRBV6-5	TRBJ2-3	TGTGCCAGCAGTTACCCGCTGTCAGATACGCAGTATTTT	CASSYPLSDTQYF
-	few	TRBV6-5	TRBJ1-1	TGTGCCAGCAGTTACTCGTGGAAACCAGGGACGAACACTGAAGCTTTCTTT	CASSYSWKPGTNTEAFF